Following are 19 T cell receptor beta chains from one sample sequenced in a study of CD8 T cells in Susac syndrome. The authors reverse transcribed roughly 0.5 to 1 ug RNA with random hexamers. MiXCR was run by TCRdb on the immunoSEQ multiplex PCR reads, yielding one entry per CDR3 protein. Found here are about 130,000 distinct CDR3 sequences, about 95% of them singletons; the top ten hold more than 0.095%. Sequenced sample: CD4+ T cells from PBMCs. The receptor source for this set is a human donor in good health.

This clonotype showed up just once. The chain uses TRBV7-2 and TRBJ2-5, with D unresolved. The germline V gene encodes CDR1 SGHTA and CDR2 FQGNSA. The CDR3 extends over 14 amino acids. Trimming took off 0 bases at V and 2 bases at J, with 7 bases between the two ends. CDR3 residues: CASSLALGQETQYF. For the CDR3, the DNA is TGTGCCAGCAGCTTAGCTTTGGGGCAAGAGACCCAGTACTTC.

This sequence joins TRBV6-6 and TRBJ1-1, with 9 bases identical to TRBD1. In germline, CDR1 is MNHNY, CDR2 SVGAGI (reference sequence). CDR3 length: 15 amino acids. The V and J ends lost 7 bases and 4 bases, in that order; junction bases with no gene match: 10. CDR3 in DNA: TGTGCCAGCATATGGGGACAGGGTTTCAGCACTGAAGCTTTCTTT. Translated, it gives CASIWGQGFSTEAFF.

The chain uses TRBV20-1 and TRBJ1-1; D is unresolved. CDR1 is DFQATT and CDR2 is SNEGSKA in the germline V gene (reference sequence). The length of the CDR3 is 13 residues. The V gene lost 3 bases and the J gene lost 0 bases, with 8 bases spanning the gap. Written as DNA, the CDR3 is TGCAGTGCTAGCGGCAGATTGAACACTGAAGCTTTCTTT. It is translated as CSASGRLNTEAFF.

The V and J genes are TRBV5-1 and TRBJ2-1; D not resolved. Per germline, CDR1 SGHRS and CDR2 YFSETQ. The CDR3 extends over 16 amino acids. Trimming took off 0 bases at V and 6 bases at J, with 16 bases between the two ends. CDR3 DNA: TGCGCCAGCAGCTTGGAGGGTGCCTTTGGGTTCAATGAGCAGTTCTTC. It translates to CASSLEGAFGFNEQFF.

This clonotype occurred once. The chain recombines TRBV18 with TRBJ2-3; perhaps TRBD1 as D (6 bases). CDR3 length equals 15 residues. The germline gives CDR1 KGHSH, CDR2 LQKENI. Trimming left V 5 bases short and J 2 bases short, with 14 bases between. CDR3 nucleotide sequence: TGTGCCAGCTCATCCCAGACAGGACCCACAGATACGCAGTATTTT. This translates into CASSSQTGPTDTQYF.

The chain links TRBV29-1 to TRBJ2-2, with TRBD2 matching over 13 bases. The ends lost 6 bases at V and 4 bases at J; junction bases unmatched: 5. The CDR3 covers 15 residues. Germline V lookup: CDR1 SQVTM, CDR2 ANQGSEA. Written as DNA, the CDR3 is TGCAGCGTCCGACTAGCGGGAGGTGTCACCGGGGAGCTGTTTTTT. Translating gives CSVRLAGGVTGELFF.

The chain carries TRBV27 and TRBJ2-1; 11 nucleotides match TRBD2. The CDR3 has 15 amino acids. With V trimmed by 7 bases and J by 5 bases, 7 bases remained unmatched. Germline V gene data show CDR1 as MNHEY and CDR2 as SMNVEV (reference sequence). CDR3 region: CASNLGLAAHNEQFF. DNA for the CDR3: TGTGCCAGCAATCTGGGACTAGCGGCCCACAATGAGCAGTTCTTC.

This chain uses TRBV18 with TRBJ2-7; unclear D gene. CDR3 size: 13 residues. The germline V gene encodes CDR1 KGHSH and CDR2 LQKENI. Trimming removed 2 bases at V and 5 bases at J, with 10 bases between. The CDR3 coding sequence is TGTGCCAGCTCACCATCCCGGCTGGACGAGCAGTACTTC. This sequence encodes CASSPSRLDEQYF.

This sequence joins TRBV29-1 and TRBJ1-2; 10 bases line up with TRBD1. The CDR3 contains 13 residues. V was clipped by 6 bases and J by 9 bases; unmatched bases: 10. CDR1 is SQVTM and CDR2 is ANQGSEA in the germline V gene. DNA of the CDR3: TGCAGCGTCGATCGGGACAGGGGTACACGCTACACCTTC. This encodes CSVDRDRGTRYTF.

V is TRBV23-1 and J is TRBJ2-1; D is undetermined. TRBV23-1 is an ORF; its function is uncertain. V lost 3 bases and J 1 base, leaving 10 bases between the germline ends. This CDR3 is 15 amino acids long. The CDR3, as DNA: TGCGCCAGCAGTCACCTCCGGAGTTCCTACAATGAGCAGTTCTTC. Encoded protein: CASSHLRSSYNEQFF.

The chain is built from TRBV30 and TRBJ2-3; 11 nucleotides match TRBD2. This CDR3 has 17 amino acids. CDR1 is GTSNPN and CDR2 is SVGIG in the germline V gene (reference sequence). The J segment lost 2 bases and the V segment lost 8 bases, leaving 15 bases of the junction unmatched. The CDR3 DNA sequence: TGTGCCACAAACGGACTAGCGGGCACCGTACACACAGATACGCAGTATTTT. Protein: CATNGLAGTVHTDTQYF.

CDR3 DNA sequence: TGTGCCAGCAGTTATGGGGAATTCGATGAAGCTTTCTTT. Residues: CASSYGEFDEAFF. The chain recombines TRBV2 with TRBJ1-1; no definite D call. The CDR3 extends over 13 amino acids. Germline V gene data show CDR1 as SNHLY and CDR2 as FYNNEI. Trimming removed 5 bases at V and 7 bases at J, with 14 bases between.

This clonotype has a single count. The chain is built from TRBV10-3 and TRBJ2-1, with D possibly TRBD2 on 7 matching bases. The CDR3 runs to 20 residues. Germline V gene lookup returns CDR1 ENHRY and CDR2 SYGVKD. V lost 4 bases, J lost 5 bases, and 30 bases lay in between. Here the CDR3 reads CAISGGPTGPRAGIHNEQFF. The CDR3 bases are TGTGCCATCAGTGGGGGACCAACAGGGCCCCGAGCGGGAATACACAATGAGCAGTTCTTC.

The J gene is TRBJ1-3, the V gene TRBV30; D remains unclear. CDR1 is GTSNPN and CDR2 is SVGIG in the germline V gene (reference sequence). The germline V and J ends were trimmed by 3 bases and 7 bases, with 7 bases remaining between them. The CDR3 loop spans 11 amino acids. CDR3 coding DNA: TGTGCCTGGAGAAACCGGAACACCATATATTTT. Translating gives CAWRNRNTIYF.

This chain joins TRBV3-1 and TRBJ1-2; a weak D match, TRBD1 (6 bases). Per the germline V gene, CDR1 is LGHDT and CDR2 is YNNKEL (reference sequence). V was trimmed by 4 bases and J by 4 bases, leaving 13 bases between them. The CDR3 sequence is 14 residues long. In DNA form, the CDR3 reads TGTGCCAGCAGCCTCGGGGGGGGGCCCTATGGCTACACCTTC. This encodes CASSLGGGPYGYTF.

The rearrangement links TRBV27 to TRBJ1-3, with D perhaps matching TRBD1 (5 bases). V lost 2 bases, J lost 3 bases, and 17 bases lay in between. Germline V CDR1 and CDR2: MNHEY, SMNVEV (reference sequence). CDR3 size: 17 residues. In nucleotides, the CDR3 is TGTGCCAGCAGTTTACAGGGTTCTCCGGGGGGTGGAAACACCATATATTTT. Protein sequence: CASSLQGSPGGGNTIYF.

The DNA of the CDR3 is TGTGCCAGCAGCAAGAGGGGACTAGCGGGAGGGCTTTACGAGCAGTACTTC. Its translation is CASSKRGLAGGLYEQYF. The V call is TRBV3-1, the J call TRBJ2-7, with 16 bases that match TRBD2. This CDR3 contains 17 residues. Germline V gives CDR1 LGHDT, CDR2 YNNKEL (reference sequence). The trim removed 5 bases at V and 4 bases at J, leaving 8 bases unmatched.

The J gene is TRBJ2-1, the V gene TRBV28; tentative D call: TRBD1 (6 bases). The germline gives CDR1 MDHEN, CDR2 SYDVKM. With 5 bases removed from V and 12 bases from J, the gap between germline ends came to 20 bases. The CDR3 loop spans 14 amino acids. In DNA form, the CDR3 reads TGTGCCAGCAGTCCCTCTCAGGGGAGAAGGGGGCAGTTCTTC. Protein sequence: CASSPSQGRRGQFF.

This chain uses TRBV7-9 with TRBJ1-5; D unclear. V shed 5 bases and J shed 6 bases, with 8 bases lying between them. Germline assignment: CDR1 SEHNR and CDR2 FQNEAQ (reference sequence). The CDR3 is made up of 12 amino acids. The CDR3 region is CASSVQAQPQHF. The CDR3 nucleotides read TGTGCCAGCAGCGTCCAGGCTCAGCCCCAGCATTTT.